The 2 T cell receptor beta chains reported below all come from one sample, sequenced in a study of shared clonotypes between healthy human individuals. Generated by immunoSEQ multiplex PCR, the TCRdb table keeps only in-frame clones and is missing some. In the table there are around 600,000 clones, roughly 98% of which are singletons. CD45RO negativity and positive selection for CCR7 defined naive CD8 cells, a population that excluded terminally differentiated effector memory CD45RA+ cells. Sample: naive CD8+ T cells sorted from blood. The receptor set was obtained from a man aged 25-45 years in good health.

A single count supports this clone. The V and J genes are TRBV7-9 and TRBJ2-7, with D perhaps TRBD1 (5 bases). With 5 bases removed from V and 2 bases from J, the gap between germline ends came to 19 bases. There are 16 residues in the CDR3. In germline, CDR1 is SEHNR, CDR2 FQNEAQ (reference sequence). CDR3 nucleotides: TGTGCCAGCAGCCCGATAGGGGAAGTCGGTACCTACGAGCAGTACTTC. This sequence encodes CASSPIGEVGTYEQYF.

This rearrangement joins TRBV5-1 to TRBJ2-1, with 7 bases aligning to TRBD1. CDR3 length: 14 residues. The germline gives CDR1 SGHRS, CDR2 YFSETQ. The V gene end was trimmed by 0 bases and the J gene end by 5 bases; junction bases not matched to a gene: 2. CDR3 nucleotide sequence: TGCGCCAGCAGCTTGGGGGACAGCGACAATGAGCAGTTCTTC. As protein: CASSLGDSDNEQFF. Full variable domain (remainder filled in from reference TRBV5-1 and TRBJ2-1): KAGVTQTPRYLIKTRGQQVTLSCSPISGHRSVSWYQQTPGQGLQFLFEYFSETQRNKGNFPGRFSGRQFSNSRSEMNVSTLELGDSALYLCASSLGDSDNEQFFGPGTRLTVL.